Here is one TCR beta chain with its context. These data belong to a study of T cell changes during pregnancy in multiple sclerosis. Only in-frame clones appear in the TCRdb table, and some are missing; sequencing was by immunoSEQ multiplex PCR. The sample holds 60,000 or so clones, 90% seen once. Material: peripheral blood, obtained in the second trimester of pregnancy. This TCR was recovered from a female donor in good health, enrolled as a control in a pregnancy study.

The CDR3 protein is CASSLGLAGNNEQFF. CDR3 nucleotide sequence: TGTGCCAGCAGCTTAGGTCTAGCGGGGAACAATGAGCAGTTCTTC. V is TRBV11-3 and J is TRBJ2-1, with TRBD2 matching 9 bases. Germline-derived CDR1 and CDR2 are SGHNT and YENEEA. The CDR3 loop spans 15 amino acids. Trimming at V came to 1 base and at J to 5 bases, leaving 3 bases not matched to a gene.